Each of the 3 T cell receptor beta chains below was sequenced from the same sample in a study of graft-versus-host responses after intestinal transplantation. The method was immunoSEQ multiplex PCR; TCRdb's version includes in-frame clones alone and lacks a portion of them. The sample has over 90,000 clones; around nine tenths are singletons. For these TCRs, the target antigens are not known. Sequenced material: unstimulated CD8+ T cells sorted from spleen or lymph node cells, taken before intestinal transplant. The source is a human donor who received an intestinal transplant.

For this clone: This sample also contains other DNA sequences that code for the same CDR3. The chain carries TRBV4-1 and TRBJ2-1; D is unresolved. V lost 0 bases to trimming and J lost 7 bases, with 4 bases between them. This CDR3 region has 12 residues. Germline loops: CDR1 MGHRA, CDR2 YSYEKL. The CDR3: CASSQDGNEQFF. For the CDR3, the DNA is TGCGCCAGCAGCCAAGACGGTAATGAGCAGTTCTTC.

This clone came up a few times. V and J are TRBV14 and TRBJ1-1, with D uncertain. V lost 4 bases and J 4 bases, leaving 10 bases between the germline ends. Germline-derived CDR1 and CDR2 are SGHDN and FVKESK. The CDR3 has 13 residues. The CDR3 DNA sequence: TGTGCCAGCAGCCCGACTAGGAGCACTGAAGCTTTCTTT. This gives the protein CASSPTRSTEAFF.

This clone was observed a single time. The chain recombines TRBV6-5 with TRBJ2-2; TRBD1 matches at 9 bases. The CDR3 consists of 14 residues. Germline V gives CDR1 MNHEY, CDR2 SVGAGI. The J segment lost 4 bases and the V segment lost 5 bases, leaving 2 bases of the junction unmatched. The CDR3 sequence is CASSTDRGTGELFF. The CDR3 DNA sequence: TGTGCCAGCAGTACGGACAGGGGCACCGGGGAGCTGTTTTTT.